This TCR beta chain comes out of a study of cytomegalovirus exposure and HLA in healthy donors. Study-wide results and caveats: Rates of TCR association differed by HLA locus in a later analysis, with DRB1 highest and HLA-C lowest.

Germline V CDR1 and CDR2: KGHSH, LQKENI. The CDR3 is made up of 13 amino acids. Trimming took off 3 bases at V and 7 bases at J, with 12 bases between the two ends. About this clone itself: Its matching antigen is unknown.

This PCR relied on a set of 60 Vbeta primers and 13 Jbeta primers. This table comes from immunoSEQ multiplex PCR, and its TCRdb copy is limited to in-frame clones, with some not included. This table holds 150,000 or so clones, around four fifths found once. Sequencing used PBMCs. The V call is TRBV18, the J call TRBJ1-1, with D tentatively TRBD1 (5 bases). This clonotype was sampled from a man younger than 35 in good health and CMV-seropositive. The CDR3 sequence is CASSPSTVNEAFF. The DNA of the CDR3 is TGTGCCAGCTCACCGTCGACAGTTAATGAAGCTTTCTTT.